This is a list of T cell receptor beta chains from one sample in a study of T cells in Graves' hyperthyroidism and ophthalmopathy. TCRdb redid the calling of the multiplex PCR reads with MiXCR, one entry per CDR3 protein. Of 300,000 to 450,000 distinct CDR3 sequences in the sample, around 16% were seen once. The sample comprised blood. All receptors derive from a woman aged 18-35 years with Graves' hyperthyroidism that later progressed to Graves' ophthalmopathy. The CDR3 runs from the conserved cysteine through the conserved F or W. Fields, in order: J gene, D gene, clone size, V gene, CDR3 DNA, CDR3 protein. D genes are given only for firm matches. A clone size is listed for some rows: how often the clone was seen (once, few, many), or a class if it is expanded.

TRBJ1-2,-,few,TRBV6-5,TGTGCCAGCAGTTACTGGCAGGGACGTGGCTACACCTTC,CASSYWQGRGYTF
TRBJ2-7,TRBD1,few,TRBV5-1,TGCGCCAGCAGCCCTCGGTCCCGGGACAGGACCGGGACCTACGAGCAGTACTTC,CASSPRSRDRTGTYEQYF
TRBJ1-1,-,many,TRBV7-2,TGTGCCAGCAGCTTAGGTGTCCGATTGAACACTGAAGCTTTCTTT,CASSLGVRLNTEAFF
TRBJ2-7,TRBD1,-,TRBV5-4,TGTGCCAGCAGCTTGGAAGGGACAGGGGTCTCCTACGAGCAGTACTTC,CASSLEGTGVSYEQYF
TRBJ2-2,TRBD1,many,TRBV2,TGTGCCAGCATTGGGACAGTCTACACCGGGGAGCTGTTTTTT,CASIGTVYTGELFF
TRBJ1-6,-,many,TRBV2,TGTGCCAGCCTAAGACGGTATCGGTCACCCCTCCACTTT,CASLRRYRSPLHF
TRBJ1-2,-,many,TRBV19,TGTGCCAGTAGTATAGCCGGAGGTAACTATGGCTACACCTTC,CASSIAGGNYGYTF
TRBJ2-7,-,many,TRBV13,TGTGCCAGCAGCTCTATTCAGGGCGAGCAGTACTTC,CASSSIQGEQYF
TRBJ2-7,-,many,TRBV12-3/TRBV12-4,TGTGCCAGCAGTTTATCTCCTTGGGCAGAGTACGAGCAGTACTTC,CASSLSPWAEYEQYF
TRBJ2-1,-,many,TRBV5-1,TGCGCCAGCAGCTTGGATGTGACGGGAGTTCACAATGAGCAATTCTTC,CASSLDVTGVHNEQFF
TRBJ2-1,-,many,TRBV27,TGTGCCAGCAGTCGGGGGAATGAGCAGTTCTTC,CASSRGNEQFF
TRBJ2-7,TRBD2,-,TRBV27,TGTGCCAGCAGCCGCGGGGGGGCCTGGTACGAGCAGTACTTC,CASSRGGAWYEQYF
TRBJ2-3,-,many,TRBV30,TGTGCCTGGACGAACAGCGCTAGCACAGATACGCAGTATTTT,CAWTNSASTDTQYF
TRBJ2-2,-,few,TRBV13,TGTGCCAGCCGCCCGTCCCAGGGGACCACCGGGGAGCTGTTTTTT,CASRPSQGTTGELFF
TRBJ2-1,-,few,TRBV29-1,TGCAGCGTTGAAGATGGGCCCTACAATGAGCAGTTCTTC,CSVEDGPYNEQFF
TRBJ2-5,-,-,TRBV11-2,TGTGCCAGCAGCTTAGATGAGGTTGGTCCCGGCGGGACCCAGTACTTC,CASSLDEVGPGGTQYF
TRBJ2-7,-,few,TRBV4-1,TGCGCCAGCAGCCAAGCGGCTAGCGCCTCCTACGAGCAGTACTTC,CASSQAASASYEQYF
TRBJ2-3,TRBD2,many,TRBV11-2,TGTGCCAGCAGCTTACGGTACGGCGGGAGGGCCGAGGATACGCAGTATTTT,CASSLRYGGRAEDTQYF
TRBJ2-5,-,many,TRBV11-2,TGTGCCAGCAGCTTAGTGGGATCGGGACTGGGCGGGACCCAGTACTTC,CASSLVGSGLGGTQYF
TRBJ1-2,-,-,TRBV11-2,TGTGCCAGCAGCTTAGGTGGGGCAACCTATGGCTACACCTTC,CASSLGGATYGYTF
TRBJ1-4,-,-,TRBV28,TGTGCCAGCAGTTTAGACGGGGTGGGTGAAAAACTGTTTTTT,CASSLDGVGEKLFF
TRBJ2-1,TRBD1,-,TRBV4-3,TGCGCCAGCAGCCAGTCGGGACAGGGACACAGTGAGCAGTTCTTC,CASSQSGQGHSEQFF
TRBJ2-5,-,few,TRBV3-1,TGTGCCAGCAGCCACGAAGACAGCCGAGGGACCCAGTACTTC,CASSHEDSRGTQYF
TRBJ2-2,TRBD1,many,TRBV6-1,TGTGCCAGCAGTAAATTGCCGGGACAGGGGACCGGGGAGCTGTTTTTT,CASSKLPGQGTGELFF
TRBJ2-3,-,many,TRBV28,TGTGCCAGCAGTTTGAGCAGGGTCGGGACAGATACGCAGTATTTT,CASSLSRVGTDTQYF
TRBJ2-2,-,many,TRBV7-2,TGTGCCAGCAGCTTAGTGCGGGAAGGGGAGCTGTTTTTT,CASSLVREGELFF
TRBJ2-7,-,many,TRBV3-1,TGTGCCAGCAGTCAGAGCTCCTACGAGCAGTACTTC,CASSQSSYEQYF
TRBJ2-7,-,-,TRBV5-6,TGTGCCAGCAGCCCGGGGATCTACAATGAGCAGTACTTC,CASSPGIYNEQYF
TRBJ1-1,-,many,TRBV9,TGTGCCAGCAGCGTAGTTGGGAGCGGGAACACTGAAGCTTTCTTT,CASSVVGSGNTEAFF
TRBJ1-4,TRBD1,many,TRBV2,TGTGCCAGCAGTCGACAGGGGGCGGGAGTTGGAAAACTGTTTTTT,CASSRQGAGVGKLFF
TRBJ2-3,-,many,TRBV28,TGTGCCAGCAGTTTATCCGGTGGCACAGATACGCAGTATTTT,CASSLSGGTDTQYF
TRBJ2-7,-,many,TRBV27,TGTGCCAGCAGTTTGAAACCAAACACGGGAGTCGGACTCTACGAGCAGTACTTC,CASSLKPNTGVGLYEQYF
TRBJ1-5,-,many,TRBV2,TGTGCCAGCAGTGCCGGGCAGCATCAGCCCCAGCATTTT,CASSAGQHQPQHF
TRBJ2-2,-,many,TRBV5-1,TGCGCCAGCAGCTTGATAGCGAACACCGGGGAGCTGTTTTTT,CASSLIANTGELFF
TRBJ2-1,TRBD1,few,TRBV15,TGTGCCACCAGCAGAGGCGTCGACAGGGTCAGCTATGAGCAGTTCTTC,CATSRGVDRVSYEQFF
TRBJ2-1,-,many,TRBV18,TGTGTCCAGGTCCGGGGGCTAGCGGACTACAATGAGCAGTTCTTC,CVQVRGLADYNEQFF
TRBJ2-7,-,many,TRBV28,TGTGCCAGCAGTTTAACCGGGTACGAGCAGTACTTC,CASSLTGYEQYF
TRBJ2-7,-,many,TRBV27,TGTGCCAGCAGTTATAATCAGGGTGGTGTATACGAGCAGTACTTC,CASSYNQGGVYEQYF
TRBJ2-5,-,few,TRBV14,TGTGCCAGCAGCCAGCTGGGGTACCAAGAGACCCAGTGCTTC,CASSQLGYQETQCF
TRBJ2-3,-,-,TRBV7-6,TGTGCCAGCAGCTTAGCGCCTCCTGGGAGGCGGGAAATCGCAGATACGCAGTATTTT,CASSLAPPGRREIADTQYF
TRBJ2-2,TRBD1,many,TRBV11-2,TGTGCCAGCAGCTTACCCCGACAGGGACGAAACACCGGGGAGCTGTTTTTT,CASSLPRQGRNTGELFF
TRBJ2-2,TRBD1,-,TRBV15,TGTGCCACCAGCAGAGACGGGACAGGGAACACCGGGGAGCTGTTTTTT,CATSRDGTGNTGELFF
TRBJ2-7,TRBD1,-,TRBV4-1,TGCGCCAGCAGCCGCCGGGACAGGGGGCCTGGGGAGCAGTACTTC,CASSRRDRGPGEQYF
TRBJ2-3,TRBD1,few,TRBV7-8,TGTGCCAGCAGCCCCCGCCGACAGGGGGCTGCAGATACGCAGTATTTT,CASSPRRQGAADTQYF
TRBJ2-4,-,many,TRBV18,TGTGCCAGCTCAGGGGAGGACAAAAACATTCAGTACTTC,CASSGEDKNIQYF
TRBJ1-1,-,many,TRBV12-3/TRBV12-4,TGTGCCAGCAGCCAAGACAGCCTGAACACTGAAGCTTTCTTT,CASSQDSLNTEAFF
TRBJ2-2,-,few,TRBV11-3,TGTGCCAGCGCCATCGCTACCCCCGGGGAGCTGTTTTTT,CASAIATPGELFF
TRBJ2-1,-,few,TRBV4-2,TGTGCCAGCAGCCAATCCCCCGTCTCCTACAATGAGCAGTTCTTC,CASSQSPVSYNEQFF
TRBJ2-2,-,-,TRBV14,TGTGCCAGCAGCCAGCAGAACACCGGGGAGCTGTTTTTT,CASSQQNTGELFF